The 7 T cell receptor beta chains below were found in one sample sequenced in a study of neurological immune-mediated disorders. MiXCR, applied by TCRdb to the 5' RACE reads, yields one record per CDR3 protein. There are under 70,000 distinct CDR3 sequences in the sample; under 4.5% occur only once, and 2.5% to 4% lies in the top ten. Sequencing was performed on PBMCs. The source is a woman aged 30 to 39 with multiple sclerosis.

V gene TRBV29-1 combines with J gene TRBJ2-3, with TRBD2 identical over 8 bases. Trimming at V came to 7 bases and at J to 2 bases, leaving 5 bases not matched to a gene. The length of the CDR3 is 13 residues. Looked up from germline, CDR1 is SQVTM and CDR2 is ANQGSEA. Here the CDR3 reads CSGGLGDTDTQYF. The CDR3 DNA follows: TGCAGCGGGGGACTAGGAGACACAGATACGCAGTATTTT.

This clonotype was seen many times. The chain is built from TRBV27 and TRBJ2-3; D assignment may be TRBD1 or TRBD2 (5 bases each). The CDR3 totals 13 residues. V shed 3 bases and J shed 7 bases, with 11 bases lying between them. CDR1 is MNHEY, CDR2 SMNVEV, per germline (reference sequence). The CDR3 bases are TGTGCCAGCAGTTTCGGGACGGCGTATACGCAGTATTTT. It is translated as CASSFGTAYTQYF.

This clonotype was seen repeatedly, ten times or more. V and J are TRBV7-9 and TRBJ1-2; TRBD1 matches 8 bases. The CDR3 length is 15 residues. Germline V gives CDR1 SEHNR, CDR2 FQNEAQ (reference sequence). J lost 5 bases, V lost 0 bases, and 5 bases had no gene match. CDR3 sequence (DNA): TGTGCCAGCAGCTTAGCCGGACAGGGCTCATATGGCTACACCTTC. This sequence encodes CASSLAGQGSYGYTF. The full variable domain, its missing parts supplied by reference TRBV7-9 and TRBJ1-2, is DTGVSQNPRHKITKRGQNVTFRCDPISEHNRLYWYRQTLGQGPEFLTYFQNEAQLEKSRLLSDRFSAERPKGSFSTLEIQRTEQGDSAMYLCASSLAGQGSYGYTFGSGTRLTVV.

This clonotype appeared many times. V is TRBV29-1 and J is TRBJ2-3; D is possibly TRBD2 (5 bases). From germline, CDR1 is SQVTM and CDR2 ANQGSEA. V lost 4 bases to trimming and J lost 2 bases, with 16 bases between them. This CDR3 contains 15 residues. As DNA, the CDR3 is TGCAGCGTTGTGATTTCGGCGGGCCTCACAGATACGCAGTATTTT. As protein: CSVVISAGLTDTQYF.

This clonotype was detected many times. The chain uses TRBV29-1 and TRBJ1-1; no clear D gene. The CDR3 totals 15 residues. Germline V gene lookup returns CDR1 SQVTM and CDR2 ANQGSEA. Trimming removed 0 bases from V and 0 bases from J, with 11 bases in between. Here the CDR3 reads CSVEDPIWMNTEAFF. As DNA, the CDR3 is TGCAGCGTTGAAGACCCCATATGGATGAACACTGAAGCTTTCTTT.

This rearrangement joins TRBV5-1 to TRBJ1-1, with unresolved D. Trimming removed 4 bases at V and 3 bases at J, with 16 bases between. This CDR3 has 15 amino acids. Germline assignment: CDR1 SGHRS and CDR2 YFSETQ. CDR3 coding DNA: TGCGCCAGCAGCAGTTATCCAGGTCCTGACACTGAAGCTTTCTTT. This sequence encodes CASSSYPGPDTEAFF. The full variable domain, rest sourced from reference TRBV5-1 and TRBJ1-1, is KAGVTQTPRYLIKTRGQQVTLSCSPISGHRSVSWYQQTPGQGLQFLFEYFSETQRNKGNFPGRFSGRQFSNSRSEMNVSTLELGDSALYLCASSSYPGPDTEAFFGQGTRLTVV.

This clonotype was recorded at least ten times. V is TRBV7-9 and J is TRBJ2-4, with D unresolved. Germline-derived CDR1 and CDR2 are SEHNR and FQNEAQ (reference sequence). The ends were cut back, 2 bases at V and 9 bases at J, with 17 bases in the middle. The CDR3 runs 15 residues. CDR3 sequence reads: CASSLFGVGIGIQYF. The CDR3 DNA follows: TGTGCCAGCAGCTTATTTGGAGTAGGGATAGGCATTCAGTACTTC.